Sequencing of this T cell receptor (beta chain) was carried out in a study of regulatory T cells in long-lasting Graves disease. Germline V CDR1 and CDR2: DFQATT, SNEGSKA (reference sequence). CDR3 size: 13 residues. Germline trimming cut 1 base from V and 8 bases from J; bases unmatched to any gene: 5. Library construction for TCR beta used iRepertoire HTBI primers and Arm-PCR of CDR3 regions. TCRdb analysed the multiplex PCR reads with MiXCR anew, one entry per CDR3 protein. The profile covers some 470,000 distinct CDR3 sequences, with roughly 21% appearing a single time and 6.5% to 9% taken by the ten largest. This clonotype was detected many times. Time point here: persistent/refractory GD, antithyroid drugs over 5 years with positive TRAb. After RNA was extracted from PBMCs, the TCR library was made from it.

The receptor was derived from a female donor with Graves disease. The chain recombines TRBV20-1 with TRBJ1-2, with 9 bases aligning to TRBD1. This sample comprised peripheral blood mononuclear cells (PBMCs), obtained when the disease was refractory, from a patient treated with antithyroid drugs. CDR3 residues: CSARAGTGIGYTF. The CDR3 DNA reads TGCAGTGCTAGAGCCGGGACAGGGATCGGCTACACCTTC.